This TCR beta chain was documented in a study of graft-versus-host responses after intestinal transplantation. Study information: Each patient got anti-thymocyte globulin induction, then tacrolimus and steroids for around three years. Study observations and caveats: The authors found GvH clones in recipient marrow, some appearing first in ileum or blood.

This clone was counted between two and nine times. The antigen remains undetermined. The repertoire was sequenced with immunoSEQ multiplex PCR; TCRdb's copy has only in-frame clones and lacks some. The repertoire holds some 70,000 clones, roughly 84% seen once, with approximately 8% in the top ten. CDR3 length equals 16 residues. Trimming removed 2 bases at V and 1 base at J, with 16 bases between. Germline CDR1 reads SGHTS; CDR2 reads YDEGEE. This receptor was obtained from a human donor who was the organ donor for an intestinal transplant. This chain uses TRBV5-8 with TRBJ2-7; tentatively, D is TRBD1 or TRBD2 (5 bases each). Source: unstimulated CD8+ T cells sorted from spleen or lymph node cells, taken before transplant. The CDR3, as DNA: TGTGCCAGCAGCTTTTTTCCCGGGACGGCATCCTACGAGCAGTACTTC. Encoded protein: CASSFFPGTASYEQYF.